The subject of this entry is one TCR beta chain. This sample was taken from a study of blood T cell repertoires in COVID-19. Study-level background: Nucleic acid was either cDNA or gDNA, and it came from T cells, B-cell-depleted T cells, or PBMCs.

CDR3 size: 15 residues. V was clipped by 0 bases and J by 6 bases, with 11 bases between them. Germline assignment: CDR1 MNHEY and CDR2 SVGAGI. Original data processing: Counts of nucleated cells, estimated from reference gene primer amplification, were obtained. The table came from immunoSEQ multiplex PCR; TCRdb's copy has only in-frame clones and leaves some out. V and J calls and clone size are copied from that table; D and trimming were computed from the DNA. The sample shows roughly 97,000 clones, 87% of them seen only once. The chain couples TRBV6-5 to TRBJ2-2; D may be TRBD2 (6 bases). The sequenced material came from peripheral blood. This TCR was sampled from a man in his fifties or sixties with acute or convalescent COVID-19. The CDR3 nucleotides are TGTGCCAGCAGTTACTCGTCGCGGGGCGCCGGGGAGCTGTTTTTT. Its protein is CASSYSSRGAGELFF.